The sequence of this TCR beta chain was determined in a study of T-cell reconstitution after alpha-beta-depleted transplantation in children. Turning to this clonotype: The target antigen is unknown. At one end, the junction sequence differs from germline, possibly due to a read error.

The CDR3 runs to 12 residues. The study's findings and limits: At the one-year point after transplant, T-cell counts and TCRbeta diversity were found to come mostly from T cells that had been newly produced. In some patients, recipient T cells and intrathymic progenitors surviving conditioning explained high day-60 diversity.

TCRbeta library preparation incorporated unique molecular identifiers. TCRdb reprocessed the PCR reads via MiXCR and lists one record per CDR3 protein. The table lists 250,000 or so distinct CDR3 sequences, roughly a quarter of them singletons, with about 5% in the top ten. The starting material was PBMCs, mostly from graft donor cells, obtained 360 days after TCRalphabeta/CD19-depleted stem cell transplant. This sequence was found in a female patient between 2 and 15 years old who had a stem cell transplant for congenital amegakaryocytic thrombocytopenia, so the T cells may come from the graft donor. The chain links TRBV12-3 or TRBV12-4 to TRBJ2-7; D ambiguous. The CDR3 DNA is TGTGCCAACAGTTTAAGCCCCTACGAGCAGTACTTC. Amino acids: CANSLSPYEQYF.